The clone carrying this T cell receptor (beta chain) was observed many times. The CDR3 is 13 amino acids. V gave up 1 base and J gave up 4 bases, with 8 bases separating them. Germline V gene sequence: CDR1 LNHNV, CDR2 YYDKDF (reference sequence). These data belong to a study of neurological immune-mediated disorders. The cDNA was synthesized by 5'RACE incorporating 10-nucleotide random UMIs. In TCRdb, the 5' RACE reads were re-called with MiXCR into one record per CDR3 protein. This table holds more than 35,000 distinct CDR3 sequences, 10% to 13% found once. The origin of this receptor is a woman under 40 with HTLV-1-associated myelopathy (HAM/TSP). V usage is TRBV15 and J usage is TRBJ2-7; tentative D call: TRBD1 (5 bases). Sequenced sample: PBMCs. The CDR3 is CATSRGQLYEQYF. In DNA, the CDR3 is TGTGCCACCAGCAGAGGACAGCTATACGAGCAGTACTTC. The whole variable domain, remainder taken from reference TRBV15 and TRBJ2-7, is DAMVIQNPRYQVTQFGKPVTLSCSQTLNHNVMYWYQQKSSQAPKLLFHYYDKDFNNEADTPDNFQSRRPNTSFCFLDIRSPGLGDTAMYLCATSRGQLYEQYFGPGTRLTVT.